What follows are 14 T cell receptor beta chains derived from one specimen sequenced in a study of blood T cell repertoires in COVID-19. Some clones are missing from TCRdb's copy, which holds only in-frame ones; the method was immunoSEQ multiplex PCR. Of 200,000 to 250,000 clones in the sample, about 76% were seen once. The sequencing input was PBMCs or T cells enriched from blood (not recorded which). The origin of the receptors is a woman aged 45-65 years with acute COVID-19.

V is TRBV2 and J is TRBJ2-3; tentative D call: TRBD2 (5 bases). The CDR3 contains 12 residues. Germline loops: CDR1 SNHLY, CDR2 FYNNEI. V lost 7 bases, J lost 4 bases, and 9 bases lay in between. CDR3 coding DNA: TGTGCCAGCAACGCGGGTCCAGATACGCAGTATTTT. Its translation is CASNAGPDTQYF.

This rearrangement joins TRBV19 to TRBJ1-2, with D unclear. Germline V lookup: CDR1 LNHDA, CDR2 SQIVND (reference sequence). This CDR3 has 15 residues. The ends were cut back, 6 bases at V and 6 bases at J, with 20 bases in the middle. As DNA, the CDR3 is TGTGCCAGTAGCGTGGAGGGTACGGGGTGGAATGGCTACACCTTC. It encodes CASSVEGTGWNGYTF.

The chain links TRBV10-2 to TRBJ1-6; TRBD1 matches at 9 bases. Per germline, CDR1 WSHSY and CDR2 SAAADI. The CDR3 is made up of 16 amino acids. After removal of 6 bases from V and 6 bases from J, the junction contained 9 bases not matched to a gene. CDR3 bases: TGCGCCAGCAGCCCGGACAGGGGCAGCTCTAATTCACCCCTCCACTTT. It yields the protein CASSPDRGSSNSPLHF.

The chain joins TRBV18 to TRBJ1-2; D not certain. The germline V gene has CDR1 KGHSH and CDR2 LQKENI. The CDR3 totals 14 residues. Trimming took 9 bases from V and 7 from J, leaving 21 bases between them. The CDR3 sequence is CASTPDYSQAGYTF. Written as DNA, the CDR3 is TGTGCCAGTACCCCTGATTACAGCCAGGCTGGCTACACCTTC. Full variable domain (missing parts from reference TRBV18 and TRBJ1-2): NAGVMQNPRHLVRRRGQEARLRCSPMKGHSHVYWYRQLPEEGLKFMVYLQKENIIDESGMPKERFSAEFPKEGPSILRIQQVVRGDSAAYFCASTPDYSQAGYTFGSGTRLTVV.

CDR3 nucleotide sequence: TGCAGTGCTAGTACCCAGGGCTACGAGCAGTACTTC. Amino acids: CSASTQGYEQYF. V gene TRBV20-1 combines with J gene TRBJ2-7; D possibly corresponds to TRBD1 (5 bases). The CDR3 loop spans 12 amino acids. The V end was cut by 3 bases, the J end by 3 bases, with 9 bases between. Germline V gives CDR1 DFQATT, CDR2 SNEGSKA (reference sequence).

The rearrangement uses TRBV28 and TRBJ2-6; 7 bases fit TRBD2. V was pared by 7 bases and J by 4 bases, with 13 bases of the junction left unmatched. This CDR3 contains 17 residues. Looked up from germline, CDR1 is MDHEN and CDR2 is SYDVKM. The CDR3 is CASTLSPGGPGANVLTF. The CDR3 DNA reads TGTGCCAGCACCCTCTCCCCGGGGGGTCCCGGGGCCAACGTCCTGACTTTC.

A few counts support this clone. J is TRBJ1-5 and V is TRBV7-2, with D possibly being TRBD1 (5 bases). Germline V gene lookup returns CDR1 SGHTA and CDR2 FQGNSA. V lost 1 base and J lost 4, with 11 bases in between. This CDR3 comprises 15 residues. The CDR3: CASSLGRGVNQPQHF. The CDR3 DNA follows: TGTGCCAGCAGCTTAGGGAGGGGTGTGAATCAGCCCCAGCATTTT. The full variable domain, completed using reference TRBV7-2 and TRBJ1-5, is GAGVSQSPSNKVTEKGKDVELRCDPISGHTALYWYRQSLGQGLEFLIYFQGNSAPDKSGLPSDRFSAERTGGSVSTLTIQRTQQEDSAVYLCASSLGRGVNQPQHFGDGTRLSIL.

This clone was seen a single time. The V gene is TRBV19, the J gene TRBJ2-3, with 9 nucleotides matching TRBD1. V lost 5 bases, J lost 2 bases, and 8 bases stayed unmatched. CDR3 length: 16 amino acids. Germline V gene lookup returns CDR1 LNHDA and CDR2 SQIVND (reference sequence). CDR3: CASSGGQGLYTDTQYF. CDR3 DNA: TGTGCCAGTAGTGGTGGACAGGGGCTGTACACAGATACGCAGTATTTT.

This chain uses TRBV5-5 with TRBJ1-3; 10 nucleotides agree with TRBD1. In germline, CDR1 is SGHKS, CDR2 YYEKEE (reference sequence). The ends lost 7 bases at V and 4 bases at J; junction bases unmatched: 8. CDR3 length equals 15 residues. The CDR3 DNA follows: TGTGCCAGCTCCGGACAGGGGGTGTCAGGAAACACCATATATTTT. Amino acids: CASSGQGVSGNTIYF.

This chain joins TRBV14 and TRBJ2-7; D remains unclear. CDR1 is SGHDN, CDR2 FVKESK, per germline. V was clipped by 2 bases and J by 2 bases, with 7 bases between them. The CDR3 has 13 amino acids. The CDR3 here is CASSQWATYEQYF. In DNA, the CDR3 is TGTGCCAGCAGCCAATGGGCGACCTACGAGCAGTACTTC.

There are a few counts of this clone. This chain joins TRBV7-8 and TRBJ1-5, with TRBD1 as a possible D gene (5 bases). The V end lost 4 bases, the J end lost 0 bases, and 19 bases lay between the germline ends. This CDR3 has 18 amino acids. Germline CDR1 is SGHVS and CDR2 is FQNEAQ. The CDR3 DNA reads TGTGCCAGCAGCTCCCACCTGAAGACAGATACTAGCAATCAGCCCCAGCATTTT. Amino acid sequence: CASSSHLKTDTSNQPQHF.

As concerns this clone: Different DNA sequences within this sample yield the same CDR3. The rearrangement joins TRBV5-4 to TRBJ2-3, with a weak D call TRBD1 (5 bases). The CDR3 has 15 amino acids. Trimming left V 0 bases short and J 2 bases short, with 10 bases between. The germline CDR1 and CDR2 sequences are SGHNT and YYREEE (reference sequence). As DNA, the CDR3 is TGTGCCAGCAGCTTGGACCAGGGTTTCACAGATACGCAGTATTTT. This encodes CASSLDQGFTDTQYF.

This chain uses TRBV5-1 with TRBJ2-3, with D unresolved. The V gene's germline CDR1 is SGHRS and CDR2 YFSETQ. The CDR3 consists of 13 residues. The V and J ends lost 5 bases and 0 bases respectively, with 7 bases between them. DNA of the CDR3: TGCGCCAGCAGAGCGACCAGCACAGATACGCAGTATTTT. Protein product: CASRATSTDTQYF.

The chain joins TRBV6-4 to TRBJ1-6, with 8 nucleotides matching TRBD1. The trim removed 7 bases at V and 4 bases at J, leaving 6 bases unmatched. CDR3 length: 15 residues. CDR1 is MRHNA, CDR2 SNTAGT, per germline. The chain's CDR3 is CASKTGAEYNSPLHF. The CDR3 DNA is TGTGCCAGCAAGACAGGGGCGGAATATAATTCACCCCTCCACTTT.